This T cell receptor (beta chain) was recorded in a study of T cells in localized non-small cell lung cancer. Points from the study as a whole: Across samples, adjacent lung featured a median roughly 61 of the top 100 tumor clones. There was higher T cell clonality in uninvolved adjacent lung than in tumor, and it was highest there.

The CDR3 spans 15 residues. Germline values: CDR1 MNHEY, CDR2 SMNVEV (reference sequence). V lost 0 bases and J lost 1, with 9 bases in between. The method was immunoSEQ multiplex PCR; TCRdb's version includes in-frame clones alone and lacks a portion of them. The sample consists of 70,000 to 95,000 clones, roughly 93% of them appearing once. Comment on this clone: Its antigen remains unidentified.

The TCR comes from a woman aged 35 to 75 with stage II squamous cell lung carcinoma. Here the sequenced sample was PBMCs, taken before any cancer treatment. The chain uses TRBV27 and TRBJ2-5; either TRBD1 or TRBD2 may fit D (5 bases each). The CDR3 DNA sequence: TGTGCCAGCAGTTTATCAGGGACGAGCCAAGAGACCCAGTACTTC. It encodes CASSLSGTSQETQYF.